These 21 T cell receptor beta chains came from one sample sequenced in a study of vaccination effects on CD4 cells after COVID-19. Before any sequencing was done, the ViraFEST assay used viral peptide pools to expand antigen-specific CD4+ T cells. Upon completion of more than eight days in culture, CD4+ T cells were isolated. Negative nucleocapsid antibody tests before and after vaccination confirmed no previous SARS-CoV-2 infection. Their cognate antigens are unknown. Data came from immunoSEQ multiplex PCR; TCRdb stores just in-frame clones and leaves some out. The data hold about 71,000 clones, with 75% to 85% observed a single time. Sequences were derived from CD4+ T cells from PBMCs cultured with SARS-CoV-2 spike peptides, sampled before COVID-19 vaccination. The receptors originated from a human donor who received a COVID-19 vaccine.

The CDR3 region is CAIKGGEETQYF. CDR3 DNA sequence: TGTGCCATCAAGGGCGGGGAGGAGACCCAGTACTTC. V and J are TRBV10-3 and TRBJ2-5; D is possibly TRBD2 (6 bases). This CDR3 region has 12 residues. CDR1 and CDR2 from the germline V gene are ENHRY and SYGVKD. V was shortened by 7 bases and J by 5 bases, with 11 bases between the two germline ends.

The rearrangement links TRBV19 to TRBJ1-3; 10 positions agree with TRBD1. Germline V lookup: CDR1 LNHDA, CDR2 SQIVND (reference sequence). J was trimmed by 2 bases and V by 5 bases; bases with no gene match: 0. This CDR3 has 14 amino acids. The CDR3 sequence is CASSGTGAGNTIYF. The CDR3 DNA follows: TGTGCCAGTAGTGGGACAGGGGCTGGAAACACCATATATTTT. The variable domain in full, with the rest retrieved from reference TRBV19 and TRBJ1-3, is DGGITQSPKYLFRKEGQNVTLSCEQNLNHDAMYWYRQDPGQGLRLIYYSQIVNDFQKGDIAEGYSVSREKKESFPLTVTSAQKNPTAFYLCASSGTGAGNTIYFGEGSWLTVV.

In this sample, this clone turned up once. The chain uses TRBV7-2 and TRBJ1-5; TRBD1 matches 7 bases. V lost 0 bases to trimming and J lost 2 bases; unmatched junction nucleotides: 4. The CDR3 is made up of 16 amino acids. Germline V gene data show CDR1 as SGHTA and CDR2 as FQGNSA. This CDR3 reads CASSLATGLRNQPQHF. DNA of the CDR3: TGTGCCAGCAGCTTAGCGACAGGGCTCCGCAATCAGCCCCAGCATTTT.

The chain is built from TRBV7-8 and TRBJ1-1, with D possibly TRBD1 on 5 matching bases. V gave up 5 bases and J gave up 4 bases, with 14 bases separating them. Germline V gene sequence: CDR1 SGHVS, CDR2 FQNEAQ. The length of the CDR3 is 14 residues. CDR3 DNA sequence: TGTGCCAGCAGCACTTATTCAGGGAGCACTGAAGCTTTCTTT. Translation: CASSTYSGSTEAFF.

A single count supports this clone. V usage is TRBV11-1 and J usage is TRBJ2-3; D ambiguous. Germline values: CDR1 SGHAT, CDR2 FQDESV (reference sequence). CDR3 length: 15 residues. V gave up 3 bases and J gave up 2 bases, with 12 bases separating them. The CDR3 DNA reads TGTGCCAGCAGCTTTAATCGAGGAGACACAGATACGCAGTATTTT. Amino acids: CASSFNRGDTDTQYF.

The chain carries TRBV30 and TRBJ1-5; D unresolved. Germline V gene data show CDR1 as GTSNPN and CDR2 as SVGIG (reference sequence). V was trimmed by 2 bases and J by 2 bases, leaving 7 bases between them. This CDR3 is 13 amino acids long. CDR3 nucleotides: TGTGCCTGGAGTAAGCAGGGCAATCAGCCCCAGCATTTT. This gives the protein CAWSKQGNQPQHF.

This sequence joins TRBV18 and TRBJ1-2; D is ambiguous. Looked up from germline, CDR1 is KGHSH and CDR2 is LQKENI. Trimming cost V 2 bases and J 4 bases, with 8 bases left between them. CDR3 length equals 13 residues. The CDR3 is CASSPTERYGYTF. CDR3 bases: TGTGCCAGCTCACCAACCGAGCGCTATGGCTACACCTTC.

V gene TRBV4-3 combines with J gene TRBJ2-3, with TRBD2 as a possible D gene (5 bases). The V and J ends lost 8 bases and 0 bases respectively, with 12 bases between them. Germline V gene data show CDR1 as LGHNA and CDR2 as YSLEER. The CDR3 extends over 14 amino acids. The CDR3 region is CASSEERSTDTQYF. As DNA, the CDR3 is TGCGCCAGCTCCGAAGAGCGGAGCACAGATACGCAGTATTTT.

This chain joins TRBV5-3 and TRBJ2-7; either TRBD1 or TRBD2 may supply D (5 bases each). TRBV5-3 counts as an open reading frame of uncertain function. V lost 3 bases to trimming and J lost 0 bases, with 10 bases between them. CDR3 size: 14 residues. Written as DNA, the CDR3 is TGTGCCAGAAGCTGGCCAGGGAGCTCCTACGAGCAGTACGTC. Its translation is CARSWPGSSYEQYV.

The chain has TRBV5-1 and TRBJ1-1, with unresolved D. V was clipped by 5 bases and J by 4 bases, with 24 bases between them. CDR1 is SGHRS and CDR2 is YFSETQ in the germline V gene. The CDR3 loop spans 17 amino acids. CDR3 DNA: TGCGCCAGCAGTACTGTGTTCCGCCGACGGTGGGGCACTGAAGCTTTCTTT. Translating it yields CASSTVFRRRWGTEAFF.

This chain uses TRBV7-9 with TRBJ2-3; maybe TRBD2 (5 bases). Germline assignment: CDR1 SEHNR and CDR2 FQNEAQ (reference sequence). The CDR3 has 13 residues. Trimming took off 5 bases at V and 6 bases at J, with 12 bases between the two ends. Here the CDR3 reads CASSTALADTQYF. In DNA form, the CDR3 reads TGTGCCAGCAGCACAGCGTTAGCGGATACGCAGTATTTT.

CDR3 region: CASSFPVTSGNTIYF. DNA of the CDR3: TGTGCCAGCAGCTTTCCTGTGACCTCTGGAAACACCATATATTTT. The chain carries TRBV5-8 and TRBJ1-3; D unclear. Germline lookup yields CDR1 SGHTS and CDR2 YDEGEE. Trimming took off 2 bases at V and 0 bases at J, with 9 bases between the two ends. The CDR3 totals 15 residues.

A single count supports this clone. The J gene is TRBJ2-3, the V gene TRBV19; TRBD2 matches at 9 bases. V shed 7 bases and J 4 bases; nucleotides not matched to a gene: 9. This CDR3 comprises 15 residues. Germline-derived CDR1 and CDR2 are LNHDA and SQIVND (reference sequence). CDR3 region: CASTSLAGSADTQYF. Written as DNA, the CDR3 is TGTGCCAGTACCTCCCTAGCGGGGTCTGCAGATACGCAGTATTTT.

This clone was picked up a small number of times. The J gene is TRBJ1-1, the V gene TRBV6-1, with D possibly being TRBD1 (6 bases). From germline, CDR1 is MNHNS and CDR2 SASEGT. V dropped 3 bases and J dropped 1 base, with 6 bases sitting between them. The CDR3 contains 13 residues. The CDR3 loop is CASSDRGNTEAFF. DNA of the CDR3: TGTGCCAGCAGTGACAGGGGGAACACTGAAGCTTTCTTT.

This clone was seen a single time. CDR3 coding DNA: TGTGCCACCAGTGAGGGGTTCAACCATGGCTACACCTTC. Residues: CATSEGFNHGYTF. The chain employs TRBV24-1 and TRBJ1-2; D remains ambiguous. The CDR3 is 13 residues long. V was pared by 4 bases and J by 6 bases, with 11 bases between. Germline V lookup: CDR1 KGHDR, CDR2 SFDVKD.

V gene TRBV7-3 combines with J gene TRBJ1-1; a weak D match, TRBD1 (5 bases). The CDR3 has 13 residues. Germline CDR1 and CDR2: SGHTA and FQGTGA. The ends were cut back, 5 bases at V and 4 bases at J, with 11 bases in the middle. The CDR3 protein is CASSGTAGTEAFF. Here the CDR3 DNA reads TGTGCCAGCAGCGGGACGGCGGGCACTGAAGCTTTCTTT.

J is TRBJ1-2 and V is TRBV2; no definite D call. V gave up 1 base and J gave up 4 bases, with 10 bases separating them. This CDR3 has 14 amino acids. Germline CDR1 and CDR2: SNHLY and FYNNEI. The CDR3 sequence: CASSEVPDIYGYTF. CDR3 nucleotide sequence: TGTGCCAGCAGTGAAGTGCCAGACATCTATGGCTACACCTTC.

V and J are TRBV27 and TRBJ2-7; the D gene is possibly TRBD2 (5 bases). Germline lookup yields CDR1 MNHEY and CDR2 SMNVEV (reference sequence). This CDR3 region has 15 residues. The V gene lost 8 bases and the J gene lost 0 bases, with 17 bases spanning the gap. The CDR3, as DNA: TGTGCCAGCCTCTTCGTCGGTCGGGACTCCTACGAGCAGTACGTC. It codes for CASLFVGRDSYEQYV.

V and J are TRBV20-1 and TRBJ1-4; D may be TRBD1 (6 bases). Trimming pared 3 bases from V and 7 bases from J, leaving 15 bases between. The CDR3 is 14 residues long. The germline V gene encodes CDR1 DFQATT and CDR2 SNEGSKA (reference sequence). CDR3 coding DNA: TGCAGTGCTAGTCGGATAGGGGGTGGTGAAAAACTGTTTTTT. Translation: CSASRIGGGEKLFF.

The chain joins TRBV6-2 or TRBV6-3 to TRBJ2-7; TRBD2 might be the D (5 bases). With 6 bases removed from V and 2 bases from J, the gap between germline ends came to 11 bases. Germline loops: CDR1 MNHEY, CDR2 SVGEGT. CDR3 length equals 13 residues. The CDR3 region is CASSRGGPYEQYV. CDR3 bases: TGTGCCAGCAGCAGAGGAGGCCCCTACGAGCAGTACGTC.

This chain uses TRBV4-1 with TRBJ2-5; tentatively, D is TRBD2 (5 bases). The CDR3 loop spans 14 amino acids. V was shortened by 1 base and J by 2 bases, with 8 bases between the two germline ends. The germline CDR1 and CDR2 sequences are MGHRA and YSYEKL. CDR3 protein: CASSQGGAQETQYF. For the CDR3, the DNA is TGCGCCAGCAGCCAAGGGGGAGCGCAAGAGACCCAGTACTTC.